The entry below describes one TCR beta chain. The data derive from a study of T cell changes during pregnancy in multiple sclerosis. V lost 3 bases and J lost 0, with 8 bases in between. In germline, CDR1 is LNHDA, CDR2 SQIVND (reference sequence). The CDR3 is 15 residues long. TCRdb's copy holds only in-frame clones and misses some; the assay was immunoSEQ multiplex PCR. This sample has roughly 100,000 clones, with less than 95% found just once. The origin of this receptor is a female donor with multiple sclerosis, enrolled in a pregnancy study. The chain joins TRBV19 to TRBJ1-4; unclear D gene. The specimen was peripheral blood, collected before pregnancy. The CDR3 protein is CASSIFSATNEKLFF. DNA for the CDR3: TGTGCCAGTAGTATTTTCAGTGCAACTAATGAAAAACTGTTTTTT.